The clone carrying this T cell receptor beta chain occurred many times. Its antigen is as yet unknown. V shed 1 base and J shed 4 bases, with 13 bases lying between them. The CDR3 runs to 15 residues. Germline V gene sequence: CDR1 MGHDK, CDR2 SYGVNS. The sample is drawn from a study of Graves' ophthalmopathy and Graves' hyperthyroidism. Study-wide results and caveats: Blood also carried most expanded thyroid clonotypes exceeding 0.001 frequency.

RNA transcripts were the template, and TCR beta CDR3 regions were amplified from them. RT-PCR was first run with HTBI primers, then multiplex PCR in a second round. TCRdb reprocessed the multiplex PCR reads with MiXCR, giving one entry per CDR3 protein. Among 350,000 to 400,000 distinct CDR3 sequences, 15% to 20% were seen once, and the ten largest hold roughly 1.4%. Material for sequencing was peripheral blood. The chain couples TRBV25-1 to TRBJ2-5; a weak D match, TRBD2 (6 bases). The sequence came from a young woman with Graves' ophthalmopathy. DNA of the CDR3: TGTGCCAGCAGTGAATCAGGAGGGAGAACAGAGACCCAGTACTTC. Translating gives CASSESGGRTETQYF.